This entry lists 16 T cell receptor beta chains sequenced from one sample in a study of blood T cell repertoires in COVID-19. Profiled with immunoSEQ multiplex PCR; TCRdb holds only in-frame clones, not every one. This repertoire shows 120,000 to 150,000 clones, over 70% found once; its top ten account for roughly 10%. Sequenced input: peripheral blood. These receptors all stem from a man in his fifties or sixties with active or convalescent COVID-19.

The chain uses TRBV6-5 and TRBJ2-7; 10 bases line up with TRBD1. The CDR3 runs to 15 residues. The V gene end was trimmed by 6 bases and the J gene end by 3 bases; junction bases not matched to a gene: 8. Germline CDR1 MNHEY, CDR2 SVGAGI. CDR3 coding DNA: TGTGCCAGCAGAAGACAGGGGGCGTCCAACTACGAGCAGTACTTC. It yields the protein CASRRQGASNYEQYF.

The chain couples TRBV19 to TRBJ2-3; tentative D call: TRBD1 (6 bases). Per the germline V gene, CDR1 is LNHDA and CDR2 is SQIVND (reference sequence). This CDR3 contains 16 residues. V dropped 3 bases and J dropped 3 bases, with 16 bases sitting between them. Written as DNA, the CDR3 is TGTGCCAGTAGTATTTTCCCCAAACAGGGAACAGATACGCAGTATTTT. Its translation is CASSIFPKQGTDTQYF.

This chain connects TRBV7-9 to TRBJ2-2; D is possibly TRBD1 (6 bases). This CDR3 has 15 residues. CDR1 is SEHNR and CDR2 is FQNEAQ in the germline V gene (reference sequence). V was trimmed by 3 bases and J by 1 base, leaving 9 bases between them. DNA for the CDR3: TGTGCCAGCAGCTTCAGGGGCCGGAACACCGGGGAGCTGTTTTTT. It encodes CASSFRGRNTGELFF.

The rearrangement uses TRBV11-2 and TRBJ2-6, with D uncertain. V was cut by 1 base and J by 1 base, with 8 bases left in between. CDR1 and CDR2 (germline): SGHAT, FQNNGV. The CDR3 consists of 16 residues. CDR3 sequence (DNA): TGTGCCAGCAGCTTAGTCGGTGTTTCTGGGGCCAACGTCCTGACTTTC. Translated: CASSLVGVSGANVLTF.

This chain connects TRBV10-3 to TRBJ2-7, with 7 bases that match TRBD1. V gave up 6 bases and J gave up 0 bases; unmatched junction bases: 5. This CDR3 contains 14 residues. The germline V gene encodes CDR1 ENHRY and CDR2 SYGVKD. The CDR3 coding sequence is TGTGCCATCAGACGGGACAGTAGCTCCTACGAGCAGTACTTC. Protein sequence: CAIRRDSSSYEQYF.

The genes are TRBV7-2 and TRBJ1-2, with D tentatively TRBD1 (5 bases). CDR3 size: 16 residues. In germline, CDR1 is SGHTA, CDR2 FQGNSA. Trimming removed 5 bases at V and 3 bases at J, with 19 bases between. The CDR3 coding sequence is TGTGCCAGCAGCCCGACGTCTTACAGGACCTACTATGGCTACACCTTC. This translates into CASSPTSYRTYYGYTF.

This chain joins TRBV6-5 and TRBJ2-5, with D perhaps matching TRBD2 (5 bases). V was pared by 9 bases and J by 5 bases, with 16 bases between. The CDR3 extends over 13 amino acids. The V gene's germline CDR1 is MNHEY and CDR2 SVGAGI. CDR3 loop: CASRGISTETQYF. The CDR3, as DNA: TGTGCCAGTAGAGGGATCTCTACGGAGACCCAGTACTTC.

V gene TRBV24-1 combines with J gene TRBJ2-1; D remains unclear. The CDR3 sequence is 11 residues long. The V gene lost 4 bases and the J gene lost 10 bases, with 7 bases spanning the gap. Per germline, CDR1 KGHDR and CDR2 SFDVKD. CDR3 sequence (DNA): TGTGCCACCAGTGAGGGCCGGGAGCAGTTCTTC. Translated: CATSEGREQFF.

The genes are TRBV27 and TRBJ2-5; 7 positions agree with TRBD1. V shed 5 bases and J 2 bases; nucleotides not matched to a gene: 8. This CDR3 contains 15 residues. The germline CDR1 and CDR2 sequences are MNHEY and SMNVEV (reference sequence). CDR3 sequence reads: CASSPRDRVQETQYF. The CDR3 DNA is TGTGCCAGCAGTCCTAGGGACAGAGTACAAGAGACCCAGTACTTC.

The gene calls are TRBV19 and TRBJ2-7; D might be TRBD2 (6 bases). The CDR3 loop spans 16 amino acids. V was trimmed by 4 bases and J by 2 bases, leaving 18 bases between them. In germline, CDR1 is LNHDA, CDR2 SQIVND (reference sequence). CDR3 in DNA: TGTGCCAGTAGTAAGGGCCGGGGGAGGAGCACCTACGAGCAGTACTTC. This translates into CASSKGRGRSTYEQYF. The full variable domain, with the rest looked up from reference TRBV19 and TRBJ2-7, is DGGITQSPKYLFRKEGQNVTLSCEQNLNHDAMYWYRQDPGQGLRLIYYSQIVNDFQKGDIAEGYSVSREKKESFPLTVTSAQKNPTAFYLCASSKGRGRSTYEQYFGPGTRLTVT.

The CDR3 loop reads CAWSVQGLYTEAFF. In DNA form, the CDR3 reads TGTGCCTGGAGTGTACAGGGATTGTACACTGAAGCTTTCTTT. The chain recombines TRBV30 with TRBJ1-1; TRBD1 is a possible D gene (6 bases). The germline V gene encodes CDR1 GTSNPN and CDR2 SVGIG (reference sequence). The CDR3 length is 14 residues. The V end lost 0 bases, the J end lost 3 bases, and 11 bases lay between the germline ends.

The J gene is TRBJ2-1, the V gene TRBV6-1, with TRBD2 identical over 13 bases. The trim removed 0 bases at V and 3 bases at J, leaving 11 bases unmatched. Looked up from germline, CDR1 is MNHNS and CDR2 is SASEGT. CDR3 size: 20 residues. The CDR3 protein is CASSEARKGWTSGSYNEQFF. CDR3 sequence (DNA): TGTGCCAGCAGTGAAGCGCGAAAAGGGTGGACTAGCGGGAGCTACAATGAGCAGTTCTTC.

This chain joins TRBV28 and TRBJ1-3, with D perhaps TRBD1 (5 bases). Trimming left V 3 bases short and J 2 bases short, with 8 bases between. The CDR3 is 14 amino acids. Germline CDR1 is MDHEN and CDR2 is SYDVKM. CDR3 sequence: CASSFRGAGNTIYF. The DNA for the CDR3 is TGTGCCAGCAGTTTTCGGGGGGCTGGAAACACCATATATTTT. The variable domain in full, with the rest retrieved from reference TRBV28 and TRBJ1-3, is DVKVTQSSRYLVKRTGEKVFLECVQDMDHENMFWYRQDPGLGLRLIYFSYDVKMKEKGDIPEGYSVSREKKERFSLILESASTNQTSMYLCASSFRGAGNTIYFGEGSWLTVV.

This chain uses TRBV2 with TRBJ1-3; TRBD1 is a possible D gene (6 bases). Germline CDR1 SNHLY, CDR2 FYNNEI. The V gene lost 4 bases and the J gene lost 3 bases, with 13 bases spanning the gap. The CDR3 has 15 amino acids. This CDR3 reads CASSGGLPDGNTIYF. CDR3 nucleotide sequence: TGTGCCAGCAGTGGGGGGCTTCCCGATGGAAACACCATATATTTT.

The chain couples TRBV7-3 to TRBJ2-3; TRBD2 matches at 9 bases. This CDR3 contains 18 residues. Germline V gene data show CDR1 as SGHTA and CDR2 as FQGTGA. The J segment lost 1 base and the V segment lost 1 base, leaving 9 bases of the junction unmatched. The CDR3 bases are TGTGCCAGCAGCTTAAGAGGCCAATTAGCGGGGGGCACAGATACGCAGTATTTT. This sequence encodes CASSLRGQLAGGTDTQYF.

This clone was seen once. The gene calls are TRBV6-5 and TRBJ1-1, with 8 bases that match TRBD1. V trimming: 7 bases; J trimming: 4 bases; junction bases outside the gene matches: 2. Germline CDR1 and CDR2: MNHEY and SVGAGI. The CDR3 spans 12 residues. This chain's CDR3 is CASKTGGTEAFF. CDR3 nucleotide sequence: TGTGCCAGCAAAACAGGGGGCACTGAAGCTTTCTTT.